The TCR beta chain under discussion was sequenced for a study of cytomegalovirus exposure and HLA in healthy donors. The PCR contained 60 Vbeta and 13 Jbeta primers. Using immunoSEQ multiplex PCR, the repertoire was profiled, and TCRdb retains in-frame clones only, with some absent. In the table there are approximately 40,000 clones, 82% of which are singletons. The CDR3 is made up of 16 amino acids. Germline CDR1 reads SGHTA; CDR2 reads FQGTGA. V lost 2 bases, J lost 2 bases, and 5 bases stayed unmatched. The chain couples TRBV7-3 to TRBJ2-5, with 10 bases that match TRBD2. Material for sequencing was PBMCs. The clonotype was recovered from a woman between 18 and 29 years old in good health and CMV-seropositive. CDR3 in DNA: TGTGCCAGCAGCTTAGGACTAGCGGAGCAACAAGAGACCCAGTACTTC. Its protein is CASSLGLAEQQETQYF.